Each of the 14 T cell receptor beta chains below was sequenced from the same sample in a study of CD8+ T cells in alopecia areata. After isolation, RNA underwent reverse transcription to generate cDNA as the sequencing template. Assay: immunoSEQ multiplex PCR; the TCRdb copy retains only in-frame clones and omits some. The sample records around 160,000 clones, 45% to 60% being singletons. Sequenced: CD4+ T cells sorted from blood. The source of these receptors is a human donor with alopecia areata.

The rearrangement links TRBV18 to TRBJ2-7, with TRBD2 matching over 7 bases. Germline V lookup: CDR1 KGHSH, CDR2 LQKENI. Unmatched junction bases numbered 8, after V lost 3 bases and J lost 3 bases. The CDR3 is 15 residues long. CDR3 coding DNA: TGTGCCAGCTCACCTTCGAGCGGGGCCAACTACGAGCAGTACTTC. This codes for CASSPSSGANYEQYF.

The chain combines TRBV29-1 with TRBJ1-2, with D unresolved. Between the trimmed V and J ends, which lost 8 bases and 4 bases, there was a span of 23 bases. Per the germline V gene, CDR1 is SQVTM and CDR2 is ANQGSEA. This CDR3 is built from 15 residues. Here the CDR3 DNA reads TGCAGCTTATCCTTCGATGTCGGGGTCGGCTATGGCTACACCTTC. Translated: CSLSFDVGVGYGYTF.

The V gene is TRBV29-1, the J gene TRBJ2-7; maybe TRBD2 (5 bases). Germline CDR1 SQVTM, CDR2 ANQGSEA. The CDR3 spans 13 residues. V shed 5 bases and J shed 0 bases, with 11 bases lying between them. CDR3 nucleotides: TGCAGCGTTTTTACGGGGAACTCCTACGAGCAGTACTTC. Protein sequence: CSVFTGNSYEQYF.

This clone has just a few counts. The chain recombines TRBV6-5 with TRBJ2-3; TRBD2 aligns across 11 bases. This CDR3 region has 14 residues. V was clipped by 7 bases and J by 4 bases; unmatched bases: 4. Per the germline V gene, CDR1 is MNHEY and CDR2 is SVGAGI. The CDR3 region is CASKTSGSADTQYF. CDR3 DNA: TGTGCCAGCAAAACTAGCGGGAGTGCAGATACGCAGTATTTT.

The chain joins TRBV1 to TRBJ2-3; whether TRBD2, the table's D call, matches the DNA was not checked. TRBV1 is assigned pseudogene status. This CDR3 is built from 15 residues. The CDR3 reads CTSSQEGEEADTQYF. In DNA form, the CDR3 reads TGCACCAGCAGCCAAGAGGGTGAGGAAGCAGATACGCAGTATTTT.

This sequence joins TRBV2 and TRBJ2-1, with TRBD2 matching 8 bases. CDR1 and CDR2 (germline): SNHLY, FYNNEI. The junction had 12 bases not matched to a gene; V was cut back by 8 bases and J by 9 bases. The CDR3 sequence is 14 residues long. The CDR3 loop is CASGREAGEAEQFF. CDR3 DNA sequence: TGTGCCAGCGGGCGGGAGGCAGGGGAGGCTGAGCAGTTCTTC.

The CDR3 reads CASSPASGPTQYF. The CDR3 DNA sequence: TGCGCCAGCAGCCCGGCGAGCGGACCAACCCAGTACTTC. This chain joins TRBV5-1 and TRBJ2-7; a weak D match, TRBD2 (5 bases). The CDR3 covers 13 residues. Trimming removed 4 bases at V and 10 bases at J, with 18 bases between. Germline-derived CDR1 and CDR2 are SGHRS and YFSETQ.

V usage is TRBV29-1 and J usage is TRBJ2-2; a weak D match, TRBD2 (6 bases). The CDR3 loop spans 15 amino acids. The V end was cut by 7 bases, the J end by 5 bases, with 20 bases between. Germline V gene sequence: CDR1 SQVTM, CDR2 ANQGSEA. This CDR3 is CSGKRNDGGTGELFF. CDR3 coding DNA: TGCAGCGGCAAACGAAATGACGGGGGAACCGGGGAGCTGTTTTTT.

The J gene is TRBJ2-1, the V gene TRBV28; maybe TRBD1 (5 bases). Trimming took 3 bases from V and 0 from J, leaving 12 bases between them. CDR1 and CDR2 from the germline V gene are MDHEN and SYDVKM. CDR3 length equals 16 residues. This chain's CDR3 is CASSLYTGGSYNEQFF. CDR3 sequence (DNA): TGTGCCAGCAGTTTGTATACAGGCGGCTCCTACAATGAGCAGTTCTTC. The complete variable domain, with remaining parts taken from reference TRBV28 and TRBJ2-1, reads DVKVTQSSRYLVKRTGEKVFLECVQDMDHENMFWYRQDPGLGLRLIYFSYDVKMKEKGDIPEGYSVSREKKERFSLILESASTNQTSMYLCASSLYTGGSYNEQFFGPGTRLTVL.

This clone was seen a handful of times. The J gene is TRBJ2-3, the V gene TRBV7-9; D is ambiguous. The length of the CDR3 is 14 residues. Germline V CDR1 and CDR2: SEHNR, FQNEAQ (reference sequence). Between the trimmed V and J ends, which lost 5 bases and 2 bases, there was a span of 11 bases. CDR3 loop: CASSRIDHTDTQYF. The DNA of the CDR3 is TGTGCCAGCAGCCGAATTGACCACACAGATACGCAGTATTTT.

The J gene is TRBJ2-1, the V gene TRBV29-1; 7 nucleotides line up with TRBD1. The J segment lost 0 bases and the V segment lost 6 bases, leaving 8 bases of the junction unmatched. CDR3 length equals 15 residues. The germline V gene has CDR1 SQVTM and CDR2 ANQGSEA. CDR3 protein: CSVKRTGSSYNEQFF. CDR3 in DNA: TGCAGCGTCAAAAGGACAGGAAGCTCCTACAATGAGCAGTTCTTC.

V is TRBV18 and J is TRBJ2-5; D call uncertain. The CDR3 has 13 amino acids. Germline lookup yields CDR1 KGHSH and CDR2 LQKENI. The germline V and J ends were trimmed by 0 bases and 5 bases, with 7 bases remaining between them. DNA for the CDR3: TGTGCCAGCTCACCACCGCATGGGGAGACCCAGTACTTC. Translated, it gives CASSPPHGETQYF. Drawing the rest from reference TRBV18 and TRBJ2-5, the complete variable domain is NAGVMQNPRHLVRRRGQEARLRCSPMKGHSHVYWYRQLPEEGLKFMVYLQKENIIDESGMPKERFSAEFPKEGPSILRIQQVVRGDSAAYFCASSPPHGETQYFGPGTRLLVL.

The rearrangement joins TRBV5-1 to TRBJ1-2; no reliable D call. Trimming removed 0 bases at V and 9 bases at J, with 15 bases between. CDR3 length: 14 amino acids. Looked up from germline, CDR1 is SGHRS and CDR2 is YFSETQ. The CDR3 nucleotides are TGCGCCAGCAGCTTGGCCCTCGGGTCGTTGCGCTACACCTTC. Its protein is CASSLALGSLRYTF.

CDR3 nucleotides: TGCAGCGTTGAGTCCGCTGAAGCTTTCTTT. Translation: CSVESAEAFF. J is TRBJ1-1 and V is TRBV29-1; the D is unclear. V was trimmed by 3 bases and J by 6 bases, leaving 5 bases between them. Per germline, CDR1 SQVTM and CDR2 ANQGSEA. This CDR3 contains 10 residues.